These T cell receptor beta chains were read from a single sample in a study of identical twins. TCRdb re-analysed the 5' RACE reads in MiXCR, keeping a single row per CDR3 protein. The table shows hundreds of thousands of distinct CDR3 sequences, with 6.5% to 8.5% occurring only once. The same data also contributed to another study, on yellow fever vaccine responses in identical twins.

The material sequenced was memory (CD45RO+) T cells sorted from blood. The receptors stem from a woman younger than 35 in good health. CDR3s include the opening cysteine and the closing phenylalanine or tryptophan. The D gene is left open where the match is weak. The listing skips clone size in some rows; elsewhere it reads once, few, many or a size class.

CASSEAAGRPKGYTF | TGTGCCAGCAGTGAAGCGGCTGGGCGGCCGAAGGGCTACACCTTC | TRBV2 | . | TRBJ1-2 | .
CASSEGSGRERETQYF | TGCGCCAGCAGTGAGGGTAGCGGGAGAGAGAGAGAGACCCAGTACTTC | TRBV10-2 | many | TRBJ2-5 | TRBD2
CASSLSDPSTDTQYF | TGTGCCAGCAGTTTGTCGGATCCTAGCACAGATACGCAGTATTTT | TRBV27 | few | TRBJ2-3 | .
CASNAGPDTGELFF | TGTGCCAGCAACGCAGGGCCGGACACCGGGGAGCTGTTTTTT | TRBV25-1 | few | TRBJ2-2 | .
CSARGGAFNEKLFF | TGCAGTGCTAGGGGGGGGGCGTTTAATGAAAAACTGTTTTTT | TRBV20-1 | many | TRBJ1-4 | .
CSVVGTGGLYEQYF | TGCAGCGTTGTGGGTACAGGGGGCTTGTACGAGCAGTACTTC | TRBV29-1 | many | TRBJ2-7 | TRBD1
CAISGGTSGSTDTQYF | TGTGCCATCAGTGGGGGGACTAGCGGTAGCACAGATACGCAGTATTTT | TRBV10-3 | few | TRBJ2-3 | TRBD2
CASSGVTAGSYALHF | TGTGCCAGCAGTGGGGTTACCGCTGGCAGCTACGCCCTCCACTTT | TRBV12-3/TRBV12-4 | many | TRBJ1-6 | .
CSALPGLPNEKLFF | TGCAGTGCTTTACCGGGCCTCCCTAATGAAAAACTGTTTTTT | TRBV20-1 | many | TRBJ1-4 | .
CASNEVPGTQYF | TGCGCCAGCAACGAAGTCCCCGGAACCCAGTACTTC | TRBV4-3 | few | TRBJ2-5 | .
CATAGGYEQYF | TGTGCCACTGCGGGAGGGTACGAGCAGTACTTC | TRBV19 | . | TRBJ2-7 | TRBD2
CASRQTGMVNQPQHF | TGTGCCAGCAGGCAGACAGGGATGGTCAATCAGCCCCAGCATTTT | TRBV12-3/TRBV12-4 | few | TRBJ1-5 | TRBD1
CASSLAYSPLHF | TGTGCCAGCAGTTTAGCTTATTCACCCCTCCACTTT | TRBV12-3/TRBV12-4 | many | TRBJ1-6 | .
CASSPPRQGSYGYTF | TGTGCCAGCAGTCCTCCTCGACAGGGGAGCTATGGCTACACCTTC | TRBV6-1 | few | TRBJ1-2 | TRBD1
CASKDSGANVLTF | TGCGCCAGCAAGGACTCTGGGGCCAACGTCCTGACTTTC | TRBV5-1 | many | TRBJ2-6 | .
CASSLSTGFEQFF | TGTGCCAGCAGCTTATCGACAGGGTTTGAGCAGTTCTTC | TRBV5-5 | many | TRBJ2-1 | TRBD1
CASSPVGLADNEQFF | TGTGCCAGCAGCCCAGTTGGGCTAGCGGACAATGAGCAGTTCTTC | TRBV11-1 | many | TRBJ2-1 | TRBD2
CSARRTSGSSKTQYF | TGCAGTGCTAGACGGACTAGCGGGAGTTCGAAGACCCAGTACTTC | TRBV20-1 | many | TRBJ2-5 | TRBD2
CASSFLSGQDTQYF | TGTGCCAGCAGCTTCCTTAGCGGTCAGGATACGCAGTATTTT | TRBV11-1 | few | TRBJ2-3 | .
CASSSSTPGHGDYGYTF | TGTGCCAGCAGTTCCTCTACCCCGGGACACGGAGACTATGGCTACACCTTC | TRBV5-6 | many | TRBJ1-2 | .
CASSPGVFNSPLHF | TGTGCCAGCAGCCCGGGTGTCTTTAATTCACCCCTCCACTTT | TRBV12-3/TRBV12-4 | . | TRBJ1-6 | .
CASSLRGLEQFF | TGTGCCAGCAGCCTTAGGGGGCTTGAGCAGTTCTTC | TRBV4-2 | many | TRBJ2-1 | TRBD1
CASSPPGTSGVTQYF | TGTGCCAGCAGCCCCCCCGGGACTAGCGGGGTTACCCAGTACTTC | TRBV11-2 | few | TRBJ2-5 | TRBD2
CASVGQINTGELFF | TGTGCCAGCGTAGGACAAATTAACACCGGGGAGCTGTTTTTT | TRBV2 | few | TRBJ2-2 | .
CASSLSDRGRADTQYF | TGTGCCAGCAGCTTATCGGACAGGGGGCGCGCAGATACGCAGTATTTT | TRBV7-9 | few | TRBJ2-3 | TRBD1
CASSQMTSGGGTDTQYF | TGTGCCAGCAGCCAGATGACTAGCGGGGGGGGCACAGATACGCAGTATTTT | TRBV4-2 | many | TRBJ2-3 | TRBD2
CASSYSKTGAVNEQFF | TGTGCCAGCAGTTACTCGAAAACAGGGGCCGTCAATGAGCAGTTCTTC | TRBV6-2/TRBV6-3 | many | TRBJ2-1 | TRBD1
CASSLSSAGLAGSGELFF | TGTGCCAGCAGCTTATCGAGTGCGGGACTAGCCGGTTCCGGGGAGCTGTTTTTT | TRBV7-3 | many | TRBJ2-2 | TRBD2
CASSGPDRVWYGYTF | TGTGCCAGCAGTGGCCCAGACAGGGTTTGGTATGGCTACACCTTC | TRBV28 | few | TRBJ1-2 | TRBD1
CASSSGQKNEQFF | TGTGCCAGCAGTTCCGGACAGAAGAATGAGCAGTTCTTC | TRBV6-6 | few | TRBJ2-1 | .
CASSVGQKNSPLHF | TGTGCCAGCAGCGTAGGACAGAAGAATTCACCCCTCCACTTT | TRBV9 | . | TRBJ1-6 | .
CASSFSGSDQPQHF | TGTGCCAGCAGCTTCTCGGGGAGCGATCAGCCCCAGCATTTT | TRBV11-1 | few | TRBJ1-5 | .
CASSSGRSEQFF | TGTGCCAGCAGCTCCGGCCGGTCGGAGCAGTTCTTC | TRBV11-2 | . | TRBJ2-1 | .
CASRTGQGTQYF | TGTGCCAGCAGAACTGGACAGGGAACGCAGTATTTT | TRBV27 | . | TRBJ2-3 | TRBD1
CASSSSKTGGWEQYF | TGTGCCAGCAGTTCCTCTAAGACAGGGGGATGGGAGCAGTACTTC | TRBV12-3/TRBV12-4 | many | TRBJ2-7 | TRBD1
CSVITGFGTEAFF | TGCAGCGTCATAACAGGGTTTGGAACTGAAGCTTTCTTT | TRBV29-1 | . | TRBJ1-1 | .
CASSMAGSGMRAYEQYF | TGTGCCAGCAGTATGGCTGGGAGCGGTATGAGGGCCTACGAGCAGTACTTC | TRBV28 | many | TRBJ2-7 | .
CASSPTTLLAKNIQYF | TGTGCCAGCAGTCCTACTACCTTGCTAGCCAAAAACATTCAGTACTTC | TRBV12-3/TRBV12-4 | many | TRBJ2-4 | .
CSVGRGLAGGNEQFF | TGCAGCGTTGGACGGGGACTAGCGGGAGGCAATGAGCAGTTCTTC | TRBV29-1 | . | TRBJ2-1 | TRBD2
CSARGAGDPGEQYF | TGCAGTGCTAGAGGAGCAGGGGATCCGGGCGAGCAGTACTTC | TRBV20-1 | many | TRBJ2-7 | .
CASSHTGLLNTEAFF | TGTGCCAGCAGTCATACCGGACTGCTGAACACTGAAGCTTTCTTT | TRBV12-3/TRBV12-4 | . | TRBJ1-1 | .